The sequence of this T cell receptor beta chain was determined in a study of identical twins. MiXCR was run by TCRdb on the 5' RACE reads, yielding one entry per CDR3 protein. The data show hundreds of thousands of distinct CDR3 sequences, more than 12% seen once. Study-level results: Beta clonotypes that were abundant in cord blood contained fewer insertions, a pattern absent from memory repertoires. Excess twin sharing in beta out-of-frame sequences was weaker.

Germline V gene sequence: CDR1 KGHSH, CDR2 LQKENI. Between the trimmed V and J ends, which lost 2 bases and 4 bases, there was a span of 14 bases. This CDR3 comprises 15 residues. There are a few counts of this clonotype. Its cognate antigen is unknown. This clonotype was sampled from a woman between 18 and 30 years old in good health. The source material was memory (CD45RO+) T cells sorted from blood. The chain joins TRBV18 to TRBJ1-1, with TRBD1 as a possible D gene (5 bases). CDR3 DNA sequence: TGTGCCAGCTCACCAGCTAGGGGTCTGGTCACTGAAGCTTTCTTT. Translation: CASSPARGLVTEAFF.